These 19 T cell receptor beta chains came from one sample sequenced in a study of beta chain features in type 1 diabetes. Points from the study as a whole: In all four CD4+ subsets, TCRB CDR3 length was significantly, moderately reduced in type 1 diabetes.

For these TCRs, the target antigens are not known. Sequenced material consisted of expressed TCRB transcripts (all of the isolated RNA was reverse transcribed). Clones were sequenced by immunoSEQ multiplex PCR, and TCRdb holds only the in-frame ones, with some missing. The repertoire consists of 600,000 or so clones, with about 14% occurring once and the leading ten covering roughly 0.04%. Sequenced: naive CD4+ T cells from blood. These receptors came from a man between 18 and 29 years old with type 1 diabetes.

This clone was observed a handful of times. This rearrangement joins TRBV7-2 to TRBJ2-3; possibly TRBD2 for D (5 bases). This CDR3 region has 14 residues. Germline assignment: CDR1 SGHTA and CDR2 FQGNSA. Trimming removed 5 bases from V and 0 bases from J, with 9 bases in between. CDR3 residues: CASSLSESTDTQYF. The CDR3 nucleotides are TGTGCCAGCAGCCTTAGCGAGAGCACAGATACGCAGTATTTT.

The chain links TRBV10-3 to TRBJ1-2; D may be TRBD1 (5 bases). Germline values: CDR1 ENHRY, CDR2 SYGVKD. The ends were cut back, 0 bases at V and 3 bases at J, with 14 bases in the middle. The CDR3 is 16 amino acids. DNA for the CDR3: TGTGCCATCAGTGAGTCTGGTCCAGGGACCCACTATGGCTACACCTTC. It encodes CAISESGPGTHYGYTF.

This clone came up a few times. The chain is built from TRBV6-6 and TRBJ1-5; perhaps TRBD1 as D (5 bases). V was clipped by 2 bases and J by 4 bases, with 9 bases between them. The germline CDR1 and CDR2 sequences are MNHNY and SVGAGI (reference sequence). The CDR3 is 14 residues long. DNA of the CDR3: TGTGCCAGCAGTTACACAGGAACAAATCAGCCCCAGCATTTT. Translation: CASSYTGTNQPQHF.

This clone came up once. The chain combines TRBV19 with TRBJ2-5; 10 positions match TRBD2. Trimming at V came to 2 bases and at J to 2 bases, leaving 5 bases not matched to a gene. Germline-derived CDR1 and CDR2 are LNHDA and SQIVND (reference sequence). The CDR3 is 16 residues long. The CDR3 DNA is TGTGCCAGTAGTATACAACTAGCGGGGCGGCAAGAGACCCAGTACTTC. This translates into CASSIQLAGRQETQYF.

The table lists this clone with a few counts. The chain uses TRBV2 and TRBJ2-5, with unresolved D. CDR3 size: 13 residues. Germline V gene lookup returns CDR1 SNHLY and CDR2 FYNNEI. Deletions cut 6 bases from V and 0 bases from J, with 8 bases between. The CDR3 here is CASRGPNQETQYF. The CDR3 DNA reads as TGTGCCAGCAGAGGGCCCAACCAAGAGACCCAGTACTTC.

This clone occurred once. The chain is built from TRBV5-6 and TRBJ1-6; 10 bases match TRBD1. The CDR3 covers 15 residues. After removal of 5 bases from V and 7 bases from J, the junction contained 6 bases not matched to a gene. Germline CDR1 is SGHDT and CDR2 is YYEEEE. CDR3 region: CASSRDRGLNSPLHF. CDR3 coding DNA: TGTGCCAGCAGTCGTGACAGGGGGCTGAATTCACCCCTCCACTTT.

This clone occurred a few times. V gene TRBV6-5 combines with J gene TRBJ2-7; D is possibly TRBD1 (5 bases). CDR1 MNHEY and CDR2 SVGAGI come from the germline V gene. V gave up 2 bases and J gave up 2 bases, with 7 bases separating them. CDR3 length equals 13 residues. Here the CDR3 reads CASSYDSTYEQYF. CDR3 in DNA: TGTGCCAGCAGTTACGACAGCACCTACGAGCAGTACTTC.

This chain joins TRBV7-2 and TRBJ1-2, with unresolved D. This CDR3 contains 16 residues. Germline loops: CDR1 SGHTA, CDR2 FQGNSA. V was shortened by 0 bases and J by 5 bases, with 16 bases between the two germline ends. The CDR3 reads CASSLAPPVRRYGYTF. The CDR3 bases are TGTGCCAGCAGCTTAGCCCCTCCAGTCCGTCGATATGGCTACACCTTC.

This clone appeared a few times. The J gene is TRBJ2-1, the V gene TRBV5-1; D may be TRBD1 (5 bases). The germline gives CDR1 SGHRS, CDR2 YFSETQ. This CDR3 is 13 amino acids long. The V end lost 0 bases, the J end lost 9 bases, and 10 bases lay between the germline ends. Here the CDR3 DNA reads TGCGCCAGCAGCTTGGGTCAGGGCGGTGAGCAGTTCTTC. Translated, it gives CASSLGQGGEQFF. Using reference TRBV5-1 and TRBJ2-1 for the parts outside the CDR3, the full variable domain is KAGVTQTPRYLIKTRGQQVTLSCSPISGHRSVSWYQQTPGQGLQFLFEYFSETQRNKGNFPGRFSGRQFSNSRSEMNVSTLELGDSALYLCASSLGQGGEQFFGPGTRLTVL.

The chain uses TRBV5-1 and TRBJ1-3; possibly TRBD1 for D (6 bases). The V gene lost 5 bases and the J gene lost 8 bases, with 14 bases spanning the gap. This CDR3 is built from 13 residues. Germline-derived CDR1 and CDR2 are SGHRS and YFSETQ. The CDR3 loop reads CASRYTGIDTIYF. For the CDR3, the DNA is TGCGCCAGCAGGTATACAGGGATAGACACCATATATTTT.

Only a few counts were recorded for this clone. The chain couples TRBV4-1 to TRBJ2-5, with 10 bases lining up with TRBD1. Trimming took 5 bases from V and 5 from J; bases not matched to a gene: 8. Looked up from germline, CDR1 is MGHRA and CDR2 is YSYEKL. The CDR3 contains 15 residues. The DNA of the CDR3 is TGCGCCAGCAGCTTTCGGACAGGGGGAAGTGAGACCCAGTACTTC. It encodes CASSFRTGGSETQYF.

The chain joins TRBV25-1 to TRBJ1-2, with D hard to call. The CDR3 runs 12 residues. V lost 2 bases to trimming and J lost 7 bases, with 8 bases between them. Per the germline V gene, CDR1 is MGHDK and CDR2 is SYGVNS. The CDR3: CASSEGRSGYTF. DNA of the CDR3: TGTGCCAGCAGTGAAGGACGGAGTGGCTACACCTTC.

The V and J genes are TRBV18 and TRBJ2-7; D possibly corresponds to TRBD1 (6 bases). Trimming shortened V by 6 bases and J by 2 bases, and 20 bases separated the two germline ends. The V gene's germline CDR1 is KGHSH and CDR2 LQKENI. The CDR3 totals 16 residues. This CDR3 is CASSKEQGYFPYEQYF. The CDR3 DNA reads TGTGCCAGCTCGAAGGAACAGGGATATTTCCCCTACGAGCAGTACTTC.

The gene calls are TRBV18 and TRBJ2-7, with 8 bases matching TRBD2. CDR1 and CDR2 (germline): KGHSH, LQKENI. There are 14 residues in the CDR3. V was pared by 6 bases and J by 6 bases, with 10 bases of the junction left unmatched. The CDR3 nucleotides read TGTGCCAGCTCTGTTGACAGCGGGAGTGTCGAGCAGTACTTC. This sequence encodes CASSVDSGSVEQYF.

This clone was found a few times. The V and J genes are TRBV28 and TRBJ2-7; the D call may be TRBD1 or TRBD2 (5 bases each). V was clipped by 7 bases and J by 3 bases, with 19 bases between them. CDR1 and CDR2 (germline): MDHEN, SYDVKM. This CDR3 is built from 15 residues. The CDR3 protein is CASNSEGLPDYEQYF. CDR3 nucleotide sequence: TGTGCCAGCAATTCAGAGGGGCTACCGGACTACGAGCAGTACTTC.

In its sample, this clone was seen a few times. The sample carries other DNA sequences with the same CDR3. The chain employs TRBV28 and TRBJ2-7; no clear D gene. The ends were cut back, 5 bases at V and 4 bases at J, with 3 bases in the middle. CDR1 is MDHEN and CDR2 is SYDVKM in the germline V gene. The length of the CDR3 is 10 residues. The CDR3 DNA sequence: TGTGCCAGCAGTCTATACGAGCAGTACTTC. Translated: CASSLYEQYF.

Only a few counts were recorded for this clone. Other nucleotide sequences in the sample specify the same CDR3. J is TRBJ2-5 and V is TRBV18; D uncertain. This CDR3 has 13 residues. The V end was cut by 3 bases, the J end by 4 bases, with 9 bases between. Germline V gives CDR1 KGHSH, CDR2 LQKENI. The CDR3 loop reads CASSPPSRETQYF. The CDR3 bases are TGTGCCAGCTCACCCCCGTCGAGAGAGACCCAGTACTTC.

The V call is TRBV2, the J call TRBJ1-3, with D unresolved. V dropped 2 bases and J dropped 0 bases, with 11 bases sitting between them. Germline V gene data show CDR1 as SNHLY and CDR2 as FYNNEI. This CDR3 is 16 amino acids long. In DNA, the CDR3 is TGTGCCAGCAGTGAAAGGGAGGCTACCTCTGGAAACACCATATATTTT. Encoded protein: CASSEREATSGNTIYF.

Only a few counts were recorded for this clone. Sequence at one end of the junction differs from germline and may be a read error. This chain connects TRBV7-7 to TRBJ2-2; weak D call: TRBD2 (5 bases). Germline lookup yields CDR1 SSHAT and CDR2 FNYEAQ (reference sequence). The CDR3 has 15 amino acids. The CDR3 region is CASSPLLEVAGELFF. The CDR3 bases are TGTGCTAGCAGCCCCTTATTGGAGGTGGCCGGGGAGCTGTTTTTT.